This TCR beta chain was observed in a study of blood T cell repertoires in COVID-19. Study details: COVID-19 samples collected from the United States, Italy and Spain covered acute and convalescent phases. T cells, B-cell-depleted T cells, or PBMCs provided the cDNA or gDNA that served as material.

V lost 3 bases and J lost 7, with 12 bases in between. Germline assignment: CDR1 KGHSH and CDR2 LQKENI. This CDR3 has 14 residues. Original handling: Reference gene primers were amplified, and this amplification served to estimate nucleated cell counts. Some clones are missing from TCRdb's copy, which holds only in-frame ones; the method was immunoSEQ multiplex PCR. The DNA was the basis for D and trimming; V, J and clone size are from that table. The sample includes under 200,000 clones, about 85% of them seen just once. The receptor's source is a woman in her sixties or seventies with COVID-19, enrolled during active disease. Sequencing input: peripheral blood. V and J are TRBV18 and TRBJ1-4; D possibly corresponds to TRBD1 (5 bases). The CDR3 nucleotides read TGTGCCAGCTCACCGCAGGGCCGTGGTGAAAAACTGTTTTTT. Amino acid sequence: CASSPQGRGEKLFF.